The 8 T cell receptor beta chains listed next were all sequenced from one sample in a study of blood T cell repertoires in COVID-19. The repertoire was sequenced with immunoSEQ multiplex PCR; TCRdb's copy has only in-frame clones and lacks some. The data contain tens of thousands of clones, about 88% of them singletons. The sample taken for sequencing was peripheral blood. Every receptor here comes from a man between 60 and 75 years old with active COVID-19.

The J gene is TRBJ2-3, the V gene TRBV18; 7 bases agree with TRBD1. CDR1 and CDR2 from the germline V gene are KGHSH and LQKENI. The CDR3 has 16 amino acids. The V and J ends lost 2 bases and 1 base, in that order; junction bases with no gene match: 6. CDR3 residues: CASSPVTGVGTDTQYF. DNA of the CDR3: TGTGCCAGCTCACCAGTAACAGGGGTGGGCACAGATACGCAGTATTTT.

This chain uses TRBV5-4 with TRBJ2-1; TRBD1 agrees at 8 bases. This CDR3 comprises 15 residues. The germline V gene has CDR1 SGHNT and CDR2 YYREEE (reference sequence). J gave up 5 bases and V 0 bases, and 4 bases lay outside the gene matches. The CDR3 coding sequence is TGTGCCAGCAGCTTGGTACGGGACAGGAACAATGAGCAGTTCTTC. Its protein product is CASSLVRDRNNEQFF.

There are a few counts of this clone. The chain is built from TRBV29-1 and TRBJ1-2; no definite D call. V was cut by 6 bases and J by 2 bases, with 10 bases left in between. The germline gives CDR1 SQVTM, CDR2 ANQGSEA. The CDR3 extends over 12 amino acids. The CDR3 DNA follows: TGCAGCGTCAATGGACTAAACTATGGCTACACCTTC. Protein sequence: CSVNGLNYGYTF.

This clone was observed a single time. This chain joins TRBV9 and TRBJ2-3; TRBD1 agrees at 7 bases. Trimming at V came to 6 bases and at J to 3 bases, leaving 10 bases not matched to a gene. Germline lookup yields CDR1 SGDLS and CDR2 YYNGEE. The length of the CDR3 is 15 residues. The CDR3: CASNRGGAGTDTQYF. The CDR3 bases are TGTGCCAGCAACCGAGGGGGCGCGGGTACAGATACGCAGTATTTT. The whole variable domain, remainder taken from reference TRBV9 and TRBJ2-3, is DSGVTQTPKHLITATGQRVTLRCSPRSGDLSVYWYQQSLDQGLQFLIQYYNGEERAKGNILERFSAQQFPDLHSELNLSSLELGDSALYFCASNRGGAGTDTQYFGPGTRLTVL.

The chain is built from TRBV15 and TRBJ2-7; the D gene is possibly TRBD2 (8 bases). With 0 bases removed from V and 7 bases from J, the gap between germline ends came to 22 bases. This CDR3 has 17 amino acids. Germline lookup yields CDR1 LNHNV and CDR2 YYDKDF (reference sequence). The CDR3 is CATSRDQTGIGGGEQYF. Written as DNA, the CDR3 is TGTGCCACCAGCAGAGACCAGACAGGGATCGGGGGGGGTGAGCAGTACTTC.

This chain uses TRBV4-1 with TRBJ2-5; no firm D call. CDR3 length: 14 amino acids. CDR1 and CDR2 from the germline V gene are MGHRA and YSYEKL. Deletions cut 1 base from V and 5 bases from J, with 11 bases between. The CDR3 sequence: CASSQGVSWETQYF. The CDR3 nucleotides read TGCGCCAGCAGCCAAGGAGTTAGTTGGGAGACCCAGTACTTC.

This sequence joins TRBV2 and TRBJ1-5; 7 bases fit TRBD1. Germline-derived CDR1 and CDR2 are SNHLY and FYNNEI. The CDR3 runs 15 residues. Trimming removed 1 base from V and 7 bases from J; junction bases left unmatched: 7. For the CDR3, the DNA is TGTGCCAGCAGTGAAGACCGACAGGGCGGGCAGCCCCAGCATTTT. Its translation is CASSEDRQGGQPQHF.

This clone was observed once. The chain uses TRBV10-2 and TRBJ2-3; TRBD2 aligns across 8 bases. The V segment lost 2 bases and the J segment 0 bases; nucleotides outside the gene matches: 10. Germline CDR1 and CDR2: WSHSY and SAAADI. This CDR3 is built from 18 residues. The CDR3, as DNA: TGCGCCAGCAGTGAGCAACGGGCTAGCGGGTCTAGCACAGATACGCAGTATTTT. This gives the protein CASSEQRASGSSTDTQYF.